What follows are 26 T cell receptor beta chains derived from one specimen sequenced in a study of shared clonotypes between healthy human individuals. This table comes from immunoSEQ multiplex PCR, and its TCRdb copy is limited to in-frame clones, with some not included. The table lists about a million clones, approximately 80% of them singletons, with approximately 0.9% in the top ten. Sequencing used memory CD4+ T cells from PBMCs. The subset is: CD45RA-negative fraction. The receptor set was obtained from a man between 18 and 29 years old in good health. Some clones in this sample may be carry-over from other donors' samples.

This clone appeared once. This chain links TRBV6-1 with TRBJ2-7, with 7 bases that match TRBD1. This CDR3 has 17 residues. CDR1 is MNHNS, CDR2 SASEGT, per germline. V trimming: 4 bases; J trimming: 1 base; junction bases outside the gene matches: 13. CDR3 DNA sequence: TGTGCCAGCAGTGTACAGCGACAGGGACCCTCTTCCTACGAGCAGTACTTC. As protein: CASSVQRQGPSSYEQYF.

This clone is a singleton in its sample. The chain uses TRBV28 and TRBJ2-1, with D perhaps matching TRBD2 (8 bases). Trimming took 7 bases from V and 8 from J, leaving 27 bases between them. Per germline, CDR1 MDHEN and CDR2 SYDVKM. CDR3 size: 17 residues. The CDR3 reads CASIFTQGQSGSDEQFF. Written as DNA, the CDR3 is TGTGCCAGCATTTTCACACAGGGACAGAGCGGGAGTGATGAGCAGTTCTTC.

This clone was found once. This chain connects TRBV2 to TRBJ2-7; 10 bases line up with TRBD1. The CDR3 spans 14 residues. The germline V gene has CDR1 SNHLY and CDR2 FYNNEI. With 8 bases clipped from V and 2 bases from J, the junction kept 6 bases outside the gene matches. The CDR3 DNA sequence: TGTGCCAGCCTCCGGGACAGGGGAACCTACGAGCAGTACTTC. This translates into CASLRDRGTYEQYF.

This chain joins TRBV5-6 and TRBJ1-1; perhaps TRBD1 as D (6 bases). Germline V CDR1 and CDR2: SGHDT, YYEEEE. The CDR3 runs to 13 residues. V was shortened by 1 base and J by 11 bases, with 15 bases between the two germline ends. The CDR3, as DNA: TGTGCCAGCAGCTTGTATCTCGGGGGGCAGGCTTTCTTT. As protein: CASSLYLGGQAFF. The entire variable domain, with the rest obtained from reference TRBV5-6 and TRBJ1-1, is as follows: DAGVTQSPTHLIKTRGQQVTLRCSPKSGHDTVSWYQQALGQGPQFIFQYYEEEERQRGNFPDRFSGHQFPNYSSELNVNALLLGDSALYLCASSLYLGGQAFFGQGTRLTVV.

A few counts support this clone. Other DNA sequences in the same sample also yield this CDR3. The V and J genes are TRBV20-1 and TRBJ2-3; 7 bases align to TRBD1. V gave up 6 bases and J gave up 6 bases; unmatched junction bases: 3. This CDR3 is 11 amino acids long. Germline V gene data show CDR1 as DFQATT and CDR2 as SNEGSKA (reference sequence). The CDR3 loop reads CSAPQGDTQYF. The CDR3 coding sequence is TGCAGTGCACCACAGGGGGATACGCAGTATTTT.

The chain joins TRBV5-1 to TRBJ2-1, with 12 positions matching TRBD2. The V gene's germline CDR1 is SGHRS and CDR2 YFSETQ. The CDR3 sequence is 16 residues long. The V segment lost 1 base and the J segment 6 bases; nucleotides outside the gene matches: 5. CDR3 sequence reads: CASSLLATSGSNEQFF. CDR3 DNA sequence: TGCGCCAGCAGCTTGTTGGCGACTAGCGGGAGCAATGAGCAGTTCTTC. The full variable domain, completed using reference TRBV5-1 and TRBJ2-1, is KAGVTQTPRYLIKTRGQQVTLSCSPISGHRSVSWYQQTPGQGLQFLFEYFSETQRNKGNFPGRFSGRQFSNSRSEMNVSTLELGDSALYLCASSLLATSGSNEQFFGPGTRLTVL.

The V and J genes are TRBV9 and TRBJ2-2, with D perhaps matching TRBD2 (6 bases). CDR3 length: 15 amino acids. V dropped 2 bases and J dropped 0 bases, with 8 bases sitting between them. In germline, CDR1 is SGDLS, CDR2 YYNGEE. CDR3 sequence reads: CASSVWGANTGELFF. As DNA, the CDR3 is TGTGCCAGCAGCGTCTGGGGGGCGAACACCGGGGAGCTGTTTTTT.

This clone was detected once. The rearrangement uses TRBV18 and TRBJ2-7; 7 bases map to TRBD1. The V segment lost 5 bases and the J segment 3 bases; nucleotides outside the gene matches: 4. The length of the CDR3 is 13 residues. Germline V gene sequence: CDR1 KGHSH, CDR2 LQKENI. This CDR3 reads CASSSGTDYEQYF. The CDR3 region has the DNA TGTGCCAGCTCATCCGGGACAGACTACGAGCAGTACTTC.

The chain has TRBV28 and TRBJ1-2, with D perhaps matching TRBD1 (6 bases). In germline, CDR1 is MDHEN, CDR2 SYDVKM. The germline V and J ends were trimmed by 6 bases and 3 bases, with 17 bases remaining between them. This CDR3 is 15 amino acids long. CDR3 in amino acids: CASSPPRGADYGYTF. The CDR3 coding sequence is TGTGCCAGCAGCCCCCCTAGGGGGGCGGACTATGGCTACACCTTC.

This clone was counted a few times. The chain carries TRBV5-6 and TRBJ2-3, with 8 bases matching TRBD2. The V and J ends lost 0 bases and 5 bases, in that order; junction bases with no gene match: 11. Germline V gives CDR1 SGHDT, CDR2 YYEEEE. The length of the CDR3 is 17 residues. CDR3 nucleotides: TGTGCCAGCAGCTTGGGTCTCCGGGAGGGCCACAGAGATACGCAGTATTTT. Protein sequence: CASSLGLREGHRDTQYF.

On this clone: Other DNA sequences in the same sample also yield this CDR3. This chain connects TRBV19 to TRBJ2-3; D is unresolved. CDR3 length equals 12 residues. V was clipped by 1 base and J by 6 bases, with 5 bases between them. CDR1 LNHDA and CDR2 SQIVND come from the germline V gene (reference sequence). The CDR3 DNA reads TGTGCCAGTAGTATAGTTCCCGATACGCAGTATTTT. Protein product: CASSIVPDTQYF. Based on the CDR3 plus reference TRBV19 and TRBJ2-3, the full variable domain is DGGITQSPKYLFRKEGQNVTLSCEQNLNHDAMYWYRQDPGQGLRLIYYSQIVNDFQKGDIAEGYSVSREKKESFPLTVTSAQKNPTAFYLCASSIVPDTQYFGPGTRLTVL.

The chain employs TRBV30 and TRBJ1-1, with D perhaps TRBD1 (6 bases). The V gene lost 0 bases and the J gene lost 4 bases, with 12 bases spanning the gap. Germline loops: CDR1 GTSNPN, CDR2 SVGIG (reference sequence). The length of the CDR3 is 14 residues. DNA for the CDR3: TGTGCCTGGAGTGTGGGGGGCGGGAGCACTGAAGCTTTCTTT. Translation: CAWSVGGGSTEAFF.

The rearrangement links TRBV6-5 to TRBJ1-1, with D maybe TRBD1 (6 bases). CDR3 length: 9 residues. Germline values: CDR1 MNHEY, CDR2 SVGAGI. The V end lost 9 bases, the J end lost 9 bases, and 8 bases lay between the germline ends. The CDR3 region has the DNA TGTGCCAGGGACAGTCAAGCTTTCTTT. Protein sequence: CARDSQAFF.

The chain has TRBV18 and TRBJ1-6; D not certain. Germline CDR1 and CDR2: KGHSH and LQKENI. The CDR3 sequence is 15 residues long. V lost 2 bases, J lost 7 bases, and 12 bases lay in between. CDR3 loop: CASSPSSGSNSPLHF. In nucleotides, the CDR3 is TGTGCCAGCTCACCATCTTCCGGTTCCAATTCACCCCTCCACTTT.

This clone has a count of ten or more. This chain uses TRBV2 with TRBJ2-3; D may be TRBD1 (5 bases). The CDR3 is 12 amino acids. Germline assignment: CDR1 SNHLY and CDR2 FYNNEI. V was clipped by 3 bases and J by 6 bases, with 7 bases between them. CDR3 nucleotide sequence: TGTGCCAGCAGTGAGGGGCCTGATACGCAGTATTTT. It is translated as CASSEGPDTQYF.

This sequence joins TRBV4-1 and TRBJ2-7; 10 nucleotides line up with TRBD2. This CDR3 has 15 amino acids. The trim removed 1 base at V and 7 bases at J, leaving 7 bases unmatched. Germline V gene data show CDR1 as MGHRA and CDR2 as YSYEKL. Here the CDR3 reads CASSQGAAGGREQYF. In DNA, the CDR3 is TGCGCCAGCAGCCAAGGTGCAGCGGGAGGGCGTGAGCAGTACTTC.

About this clone: A much larger clone lies one base from this, so it may be a read error. This chain links TRBV7-2 with TRBJ2-7, with D perhaps TRBD1 (6 bases). The CDR3 spans 14 residues. Looked up from germline, CDR1 is SGHTA and CDR2 is FQGNSA. The CDR3 bases are TGTGCCAGCAGCCCCGACAGGAACTCCTACGGGCAGTACTTC. This sequence encodes CASSPDRNSYGQYF.

This chain links TRBV2 with TRBJ2-1, with 8 bases aligning to TRBD2. The germline V gene has CDR1 SNHLY and CDR2 FYNNEI. The ends lost 5 bases at V and 1 base at J; junction bases unmatched: 4. CDR3 length: 15 amino acids. CDR3 in amino acids: CASSYIAGSYNEQFF. The DNA of the CDR3 is TGTGCCAGCAGTTATATAGCGGGATCCTACAATGAGCAGTTCTTC.

V gene TRBV5-1 combines with J gene TRBJ2-7, with TRBD1 identical over 7 bases. Trimming took 2 bases from V and 3 from J; bases not matched to a gene: 5. The CDR3 totals 14 residues. The germline CDR1 and CDR2 sequences are SGHRS and YFSETQ. CDR3 bases: TGCGCCAGCAGCTTTAGGACAGGAAGCTACGAGCAGTACTTC. Its protein product is CASSFRTGSYEQYF.

This clone appeared once. The rearrangement uses TRBV4-1 and TRBJ2-1, with D unresolved. Germline values: CDR1 MGHRA, CDR2 YSYEKL. The CDR3 runs to 15 residues. The V and J ends lost 1 base and 3 bases respectively, with 10 bases between them. This chain's CDR3 is CASSQVGSLYNEQFF. CDR3 DNA: TGCGCCAGCAGCCAAGTAGGCAGCCTCTACAATGAGCAGTTCTTC.

This chain joins TRBV6-6 and TRBJ1-2; 7 bases align to TRBD1. The V and J ends lost 4 bases and 8 bases, in that order; junction bases with no gene match: 10. The germline V gene has CDR1 MNHNY and CDR2 SVGAGI (reference sequence). The CDR3 spans 14 residues. This CDR3 reads CASSFGQAMRGYTF. The CDR3 DNA follows: TGTGCCAGCAGTTTCGGACAGGCGATGAGGGGCTACACCTTC.

The chain links TRBV11-2 to TRBJ1-1, with D unclear. V dropped 5 bases and J dropped 0 bases, with 16 bases sitting between them. The length of the CDR3 is 16 residues. Germline CDR1 is SGHAT and CDR2 is FQNNGV. As DNA, the CDR3 is TGTGCCAGCAGCGCCCGGAAGACACAAGTGAACACTGAAGCTTTCTTT. Translation: CASSARKTQVNTEAFF.

This clone appeared many times. The J gene is TRBJ2-5, the V gene TRBV28, with TRBD2 identical over 14 bases. From germline, CDR1 is MDHEN and CDR2 SYDVKM. Unmatched junction bases numbered 7, after V lost 5 bases and J lost 2 bases. The CDR3 has 17 amino acids. The CDR3 DNA reads TGTGCCAGCAGTACCGGGACTAGCGGGAGCCGTCAAGAGACCCAGTACTTC. Amino acids: CASSTGTSGSRQETQYF.

This clone was observed a few times. This may come from a read error, since a much larger clone is one base off. V and J are TRBV9 and TRBJ2-5, with 7 bases fitting TRBD1. The CDR3 is made up of 13 amino acids. Trimming at V came to 3 bases and at J to 2 bases, leaving 1 base not matched to a gene. The germline V gene encodes CDR1 SGDLS and CDR2 YYNGEE. DNA of the CDR3: TGTGCCAGCAGCGCGGACAGGCAAGAGACCCAGTACTTC. Translation gives CASSADRQETQYF.

The chain uses TRBV28 and TRBJ1-3, with a weak D call TRBD1 (5 bases). Trimming pared 7 bases from V and 4 bases from J, leaving 11 bases between. Germline V CDR1 and CDR2: MDHEN, SYDVKM. The CDR3 is 13 amino acids. CDR3 amino acids: CASNGGAGNTIYF. The CDR3 nucleotides are TGTGCCAGCAATGGAGGGGCCGGAAACACCATATATTTT.

The chain joins TRBV28 to TRBJ1-1, with D possibly matching TRBD1 (6 bases). Trimming left V 5 bases short and J 3 bases short, with 19 bases between. Per germline, CDR1 MDHEN and CDR2 SYDVKM. The CDR3 runs 16 residues. The CDR3 here is CASSTRGGASYTEAFF. The CDR3 nucleotides read TGTGCCAGCAGTACCCGGGGGGGGGCATCGTACACTGAAGCTTTCTTT.